The 32 T cell receptor beta chains below all came from one sample that was sequenced in a study of cytomegalovirus exposure and HLA in healthy donors. 13 Jbeta primers and 60 Vbeta primers were used for the PCR. Using immunoSEQ multiplex PCR, the repertoire was profiled, and TCRdb retains in-frame clones only, with some absent. The table shows about 140,000 clones, with about 80% occurring only once. Sequenced sample: PBMCs. The receptors were gathered from a male donor in good health and CMV-seronegative.

This sequence joins TRBV27 and TRBJ2-5; D gene ambiguous. The germline V gene has CDR1 MNHEY and CDR2 SMNVEV (reference sequence). CDR3 size: 14 residues. The V gene lost 4 bases and the J gene lost 1 base, with 10 bases spanning the gap. The CDR3 here is CASSSYRTQETQYF. The CDR3 coding sequence is TGTGCCAGCAGTTCGTACAGAACCCAAGAGACCCAGTACTTC.

Turning to this clone: Sequence at one end of the junction differs from germline and may be a read error. This sequence joins TRBV7-9 and TRBJ1-2; 7 bases fit TRBD1. This CDR3 is built from 13 residues. CDR1 is SEHNR, CDR2 FQNEAQ, per germline (reference sequence). CDR3 bases: TGTTCCAGCAGCCCACAACAGGGGTCCGGCTACACCTTC. Protein product: CSSSPQQGSGYTF.

This clone occurred once. The gene calls are TRBV4-1 and TRBJ1-5, with 9 nucleotides matching TRBD1. Germline V gene sequence: CDR1 MGHRA, CDR2 YSYEKL. The CDR3 covers 16 residues. V shed 1 base and J 5 bases; nucleotides not matched to a gene: 6. Written as DNA, the CDR3 is TGCGCCAGCAGCCAAGCTGGGACAGGGTTATATCAGCCCCAGCATTTT. Translated, it gives CASSQAGTGLYQPQHF.

The rearrangement uses TRBV27 and TRBJ1-4; 8 positions agree with TRBD1. Germline V gene sequence: CDR1 MNHEY, CDR2 SMNVEV (reference sequence). Trimming at V came to 6 bases and at J to 7 bases, leaving 4 bases not matched to a gene. This CDR3 has 13 amino acids. Here the CDR3 reads CASRDRVVEKLFF. The DNA of the CDR3 is TGTGCCAGCAGGGACAGGGTCGTTGAAAAACTGTTTTTT. Full variable domain (missing parts from reference TRBV27 and TRBJ1-4): EAQVTQNPRYLITVTGKKLTVTCSQNMNHEYMSWYRQDPGLGLRQIYYSMNVEVTDKGDVPEGYKVSRKEKRNFPLILESPSPNQTSLYFCASRDRVVEKLFFGSGTQLSVL.

The rearrangement uses TRBV6-5 and TRBJ2-3; the D gene is possibly TRBD1 (6 bases). CDR1 and CDR2 (germline): MNHEY, SVGAGI. CDR3 size: 11 residues. V lost 3 bases to trimming and J lost 12 bases, with 10 bases between them. Here the CDR3 reads CASSYQDRQYF. CDR3 DNA: TGTGCCAGCAGTTATCAGGACAGACAGTATTTT.

The rearrangement joins TRBV5-1 to TRBJ2-6; TRBD1 matches 9 bases. V was pared by 10 bases and J by 0 bases, with 8 bases of the junction left unmatched. The CDR3 extends over 16 amino acids. Germline V CDR1 and CDR2: SGHRS, YFSETQ. CDR3 residues: CAGNRGRVSGANVLTF. The CDR3 bases are TGCGCCGGCAACAGGGGGCGTGTCTCTGGGGCCAACGTCCTGACTTTC.

The chain recombines TRBV7-2 with TRBJ2-5; D is possibly TRBD2 (5 bases). The J call could be wrong; TRBJ2-7 is a better fit for the DNA end. The CDR3 is 13 amino acids. Germline loops: CDR1 SGHTA, CDR2 FQGNSA. The CDR3 nucleotides read TGTGCCAGCAGCTCCGAGGGTGGTTACGAGCAGTACTTC. This translates into CASSSEGGYEQYF.

This clone showed up just a few times. V is TRBV30 and J is TRBJ1-2; D unresolved. CDR3 length equals 12 residues. CDR1 is GTSNPN and CDR2 is SVGIG in the germline V gene (reference sequence). V was pared by 2 bases and J by 6 bases, with 10 bases between. The CDR3 bases are TGTGCCTGGAGTCCCACCGGTGATGGCTACACCTTC. As protein: CAWSPTGDGYTF. The full variable domain, completed using reference TRBV30 and TRBJ1-2, is SQTIHQWPATLVQPVGSPLSLECTVEGTSNPNLYWYRQAAGRGLQLLFYSVGIGQISSEVPQNLSASRPQDRQFILSSKKLLLSDSGFYLCAWSPTGDGYTFGSGTRLTVV.

The sample holds one count of this clone. The rearrangement joins TRBV19 to TRBJ1-2, with a weak D call TRBD1 (5 bases). Germline V gene sequence: CDR1 LNHDA, CDR2 SQIVND (reference sequence). CDR3 length equals 13 residues. V lost 5 bases and J 4 bases, leaving 11 bases between the germline ends. This CDR3 is CASSSETAYGYTF. CDR3 bases: TGTGCCAGTAGTTCGGAGACAGCCTATGGCTACACCTTC.

The chain carries TRBV11-3 and TRBJ2-2; 14 bases map to TRBD2. With V trimmed by 1 base and J by 4 bases, 5 bases remained unmatched. This CDR3 is 18 amino acids long. The V gene's germline CDR1 is SGHNT and CDR2 YENEEA. CDR3 loop: CASSLARLAGGSTGELFF. The CDR3 DNA follows: TGTGCCAGCAGCTTAGCCCGACTAGCGGGGGGGAGCACCGGGGAGCTGTTTTTT.

The chain recombines TRBV7-2 with TRBJ1-5; a weak D match, TRBD1 (5 bases). V lost 0 bases and J lost 9, with 18 bases in between. Germline-derived CDR1 and CDR2 are SGHTA and FQGNSA. This CDR3 is built from 16 residues. CDR3 residues: CASSLAGTSLGGPQHF. CDR3 sequence (DNA): TGTGCCAGCAGCTTAGCGGGAACGTCCTTGGGGGGGCCCCAGCATTTT.

In the case of this clone: No conserved phenylalanine or tryptophan ends this CDR3, so it is likely a read error. Because the CDR3's place on the DNA is in doubt, the DNA is left out and the CDR3 is given as listed by TCRdb. V and J are TRBV30 and TRBJ2-3; the table assigns TRBD1, which was not confirmed against the DNA. The CDR3 length is 13 residues, termini included. Germline values: CDR1 GTSNPN, CDR2 SVGIG (reference sequence). The CDR3 spells CAWSGGPGTVVVL.

The chain recombines TRBV6-6 with TRBJ1-2; D is possibly TRBD1 (5 bases). V lost 4 bases, J lost 2 bases, and 8 bases lay in between. The CDR3 spans 13 residues. CDR1 MNHNY and CDR2 SVGAGI come from the germline V gene (reference sequence). The CDR3 bases are TGTGCCAGCAGTTTAGGGGCAAACTATGGCTACACCTTC. This translates into CASSLGANYGYTF.

The chain recombines TRBV5-6 with TRBJ1-5, with 11 bases matching TRBD1. Per germline, CDR1 SGHDT and CDR2 YYEEEE. The CDR3 sequence is 16 residues long. J lost 3 bases, V lost 4 bases, and 6 bases had no gene match. CDR3 region: CASSRQGQGDNQPQHF. CDR3 in DNA: TGTGCCAGCAGCCGACAGGGACAGGGGGACAATCAGCCCCAGCATTTT.

This chain connects TRBV27 to TRBJ2-1, with TRBD1 matching 7 bases. The trim removed 2 bases at V and 0 bases at J, leaving 10 bases unmatched. CDR3 length: 18 amino acids. CDR1 is MNHEY and CDR2 is SMNVEV in the germline V gene (reference sequence). CDR3 amino acids: CASSLTQGVSSSYNEQFF. CDR3 coding DNA: TGTGCCAGCAGTTTAACGCAGGGGGTTTCGAGCTCCTACAATGAGCAGTTCTTC.

V usage is TRBV6-4 and J usage is TRBJ2-2, with D perhaps TRBD2 (6 bases). V was clipped by 6 bases and J by 2 bases, with 13 bases between them. There are 15 residues in the CDR3. Germline lookup yields CDR1 MRHNA and CDR2 SNTAGT. CDR3 amino acids: CASSPGLFNTGELFF. CDR3 in DNA: TGTGCCAGCAGCCCCGGACTATTCAACACCGGGGAGCTGTTTTTT.

DNA for the CDR3: TGCGCCAGCAGCCGCGGGGTGGCCCTTAACGCCTACGAGCAGTACTTC. Protein: CASSRGVALNAYEQYF. The V and J genes are TRBV4-3 and TRBJ2-7, with D maybe TRBD2 (6 bases). Germline V lookup: CDR1 LGHNA, CDR2 YSLEER. V shed 4 bases and J shed 2 bases, with 18 bases lying between them. The CDR3 length is 16 residues.

The chain joins TRBV6-4 to TRBJ2-1, with 12 bases that match TRBD2. The CDR3 has 15 amino acids. Germline V gives CDR1 MRHNA, CDR2 SNTAGT. J gave up 6 bases and V 3 bases, and 3 bases lay outside the gene matches. The CDR3 DNA follows: TGTGCCAGCAGTGAGACTAGCGGGGGATTCAATGAGCAGTTCTTC. Its protein product is CASSETSGGFNEQFF.

This clone appeared a single time. V is TRBV4-1 and J is TRBJ2-7, with 8 bases lining up with TRBD1. Germline CDR1 reads MGHRA; CDR2 reads YSYEKL. The V gene end was trimmed by 4 bases and the J gene end by 3 bases; junction bases not matched to a gene: 2. This CDR3 has 13 residues. CDR3 in DNA: TGCGCCAGCAGCCTAGGACAGGGCTACGAGCAGTACTTC. Its translation is CASSLGQGYEQYF.

The chain carries TRBV7-5 and TRBJ1-5. TRBV7-5 is termed a pseudogene. This CDR3 contains 17 residues. CDR3 sequence reads: CARSLVRGPTFDQPQHF. The CDR3 DNA is TGTGCCAGAAGCTTGGTGCGGGGACCGACGTTTGATCAGCCCCAGCATTTT.

The chain employs TRBV30 and TRBJ2-7; a possible D gene is TRBD2 (5 bases). Trimming stripped 1 base from V and 2 bases from J, with 18 bases between. CDR3 size: 16 residues. Per the germline V gene, CDR1 is GTSNPN and CDR2 is SVGIG (reference sequence). The CDR3 here is CAWSEKTERHTYEQYF. Written as DNA, the CDR3 is TGTGCCTGGAGTGAGAAAACCGAGCGGCACACCTACGAGCAGTACTTC. Drawing the rest from reference TRBV30 and TRBJ2-7, the complete variable domain is SQTIHQWPATLVQPVGSPLSLECTVEGTSNPNLYWYRQAAGRGLQLLFYSVGIGQISSEVPQNLSASRPQDRQFILSSKKLLLSDSGFYLCAWSEKTERHTYEQYFGPGTRLTVT.

The V gene is TRBV15, the J gene TRBJ1-6; D gene uncertain. The CDR3 totals 13 residues. Trimming removed 5 bases from V and 10 bases from J, with 12 bases in between. Germline CDR1 and CDR2: LNHNV and YYDKDF (reference sequence). CDR3: CATSFWASSPLHF. The CDR3 DNA follows: TGTGCCACCAGCTTCTGGGCTTCCTCACCCCTCCACTTT.

This chain uses TRBV28 with TRBJ2-7; tentative D call: TRBD2 (5 bases). The CDR3 length is 14 residues. Germline values: CDR1 MDHEN, CDR2 SYDVKM. Trimming shortened V by 6 bases and J by 1 base, and 13 bases separated the two germline ends. The CDR3 DNA follows: TGTGCCAGCAGCCCCGGACTCGCATCCTACGAGCAGTACTTC. Residues: CASSPGLASYEQYF.

The J gene is TRBJ1-2, the V gene TRBV6-5; 7 positions match TRBD1. V trimming: 4 bases; J trimming: 7 bases; junction bases outside the gene matches: 6. CDR1 and CDR2 from the germline V gene are MNHEY and SVGAGI. The CDR3 spans 13 residues. CDR3 coding DNA: TGTGCCAGCAGTTCGCTTGACAGGGCTGGCTACACCTTC. This sequence encodes CASSSLDRAGYTF.

The chain is built from TRBV5-1 and TRBJ2-5; the D gene is possibly TRBD2 (6 bases). The better agreement between TRBJ2-7 and the DNA end casts doubt on the J call. The CDR3 runs to 15 residues. Germline CDR1 is SGHRS and CDR2 is YFSETQ. The CDR3, as DNA: TGCGCCAGCAGTCTGGAGGCGGGGCCCTCCTACGAGCAGTACTTC. This codes for CASSLEAGPSYEQYF.

The chain uses TRBV10-3 and TRBJ1-2; the D gene is possibly TRBD1 (5 bases). The CDR3 runs 11 residues. V dropped 3 bases and J dropped 8 bases, with 7 bases sitting between them. In germline, CDR1 is ENHRY, CDR2 SYGVKD. The CDR3 nucleotides read TGTGCCATCAGTGACCAGGGCGGCTACACCTTC. This translates into CAISDQGGYTF.

The chain recombines TRBV11-2 with TRBJ2-7, with D uncertain. CDR3 length equals 13 residues. Looked up from germline, CDR1 is SGHAT and CDR2 is FQNNGV. V lost 0 bases to trimming and J lost 3 bases, with 6 bases between them. The CDR3 DNA is TGTGCCAGCAGCTTAGATCGAGGCTACGAGCAGTACTTC. It yields the protein CASSLDRGYEQYF.

The chain carries TRBV5-6 and TRBJ1-5; D unresolved. CDR3 size: 15 residues. Germline CDR1 SGHDT, CDR2 YYEEEE. Trimming pared 6 bases from V and 0 bases from J, leaving 13 bases between. CDR3 nucleotides: TGTGCCAGCAAATTTGAGCAGGATAGCAATCAGCCCCAGCATTTT. Translating gives CASKFEQDSNQPQHF.

This chain's CDR3 is CAWSRTGEEGYTF. The CDR3 DNA follows: TGTGCCTGGAGCAGGACAGGGGAGGAAGGCTACACCTTC. The genes are TRBV30 and TRBJ1-2; TRBD1 matches 9 bases. Germline assignment: CDR1 GTSNPN and CDR2 SVGIG (reference sequence). The CDR3 sequence is 13 residues long. With V trimmed by 3 bases and J by 8 bases, 7 bases remained unmatched.

This rearrangement joins TRBV2 to TRBJ2-3; tentative D call: TRBD2 (5 bases). The germline V gene encodes CDR1 SNHLY and CDR2 FYNNEI. The CDR3 runs to 11 residues. Trimming took off 6 bases at V and 5 bases at J, with 6 bases between the two ends. CDR3 region: CASRLGDTQYF. CDR3 coding DNA: TGTGCCAGCAGACTAGGAGATACGCAGTATTTT.

The genes are TRBV6-6 and TRBJ2-7; D is possibly TRBD1 (5 bases). Germline CDR1 MNHNY, CDR2 SVGAGI (reference sequence). Deletions cut 0 bases from V and 3 bases from J, with 15 bases between. This CDR3 comprises 16 residues. Written as DNA, the CDR3 is TGTGCCAGCAGTTACTCAAAGGGCAGGGAAGGCTACGAGCAGTACTTC. This translates into CASSYSKGREGYEQYF.

This chain joins TRBV11-2 and TRBJ2-7; D perhaps matches TRBD2 (6 bases). Per germline, CDR1 SGHAT and CDR2 FQNNGV. CDR3 size: 14 residues. Trimming pared 1 base from V and 6 bases from J, leaving 13 bases between. CDR3 nucleotide sequence: TGTGCCAGCAGCTTAGCCCCGACTAGGGCCGAGCAGTACTTC. This gives the protein CASSLAPTRAEQYF. The whole variable domain, filled in from reference TRBV11-2 and TRBJ2-7, reads EAGVAQSPRYKIIEKRQSVAFWCNPISGHATLYWYQQILGQGPKLLIQFQNNGVVDDSQLPKDRFSAERLKGVDSTLKIQPAKLEDSAVYLCASSLAPTRAEQYFGPGTRLTVT.